This TCR beta chain appears in the sequencing data of a study of blood T cell repertoires in COVID-19. Study information: Samples representing acute and convalescent COVID-19 were sourced from the United States, Italy and Spain. T cells, B-cell-depleted T cells, or PBMCs provided the cDNA or gDNA that served as material.

The method was immunoSEQ multiplex PCR; TCRdb's version includes in-frame clones alone and lacks a portion of them. The top ten clones hold under 15% of a sample with over 150,000 clones, around 80% of them seen once. The V end lost 6 bases, the J end lost 2 bases, and 15 bases lay between the germline ends. The CDR3 length is 15 residues. The V gene's germline CDR1 is MNHEY and CDR2 SVGAGI. The clonotype was recovered from a human donor in a cohort sampled during active COVID-19. Sequencing used peripheral blood. The V gene is TRBV6-5, the J gene TRBJ2-3; TRBD2 might be the D (6 bases). This CDR3 is CASSYGDSYTDTQYF. CDR3 bases: TGTGCCAGCAGCTACGGGGACTCTTACACAGATACGCAGTATTTT.